This T cell receptor beta chain was sequenced during a study of blood T cells in healthy people across ages. Peripheral blood samples of roughly 9.9 milliliters were drawn from each donor. This clonotype was counted many times. Its target is unknown. Together with a sample-barcoded 5' primer, a J-beta primer mix was included in a second PCR lasting about 6 to 11 cycles. Sequencing of every sample gave 2.5 million or more CDR3-containing paired-end reads. TCRdb re-called the 5' RACE reads with MiXCR, one entry per CDR3 protein. The sample lists 650,000 to 700,000 distinct CDR3 sequences; 45% to 60% were seen once. Findings and limits, study-wide: Higher diversity and more naive CD4+ cells were features of long-lived donors, compared to aged donors.

Germline V lookup: CDR1 MNHEY, CDR2 SVGEGT. The ends were cut back, 0 bases at V and 6 bases at J, with 8 bases in the middle. This CDR3 region has 14 residues. This receptor was obtained from a woman over 75 in good health. The gene calls are TRBV6-2 or TRBV6-3 and TRBJ2-2, with D maybe TRBD2 (5 bases). Sequencing was done on a sample of blood. CDR3 bases: TGTGCCAGCAGTTACTCTATGGAGGCCGGGGAGCTGTTTTTT. Translating gives CASSYSMEAGELFF.